The present T cell receptor (beta chain) was sequenced within a study of blood T cells in healthy people across ages. Germline CDR1 reads SGHVS; CDR2 reads FQNEAQ. The CDR3 runs to 17 residues. It was with a sample-barcoded 5' primer and a J-beta primer mix that a second PCR of roughly 6 to 12 cycles was run. TCRdb recomputed calls from the 5' RACE reads with MiXCR, one row per CDR3 protein. The table lists roughly 1,500,000 distinct CDR3 sequences, roughly a third of them singletons. Sequencing was performed on blood. This receptor was taken from a woman aged 30 to 39 in good health. The chain combines TRBV7-8 with TRBJ2-7; 11 bases map to TRBD2. With the DNA end fitting TRBJ2-5 better, the J assignment may be wrong. CDR3 sequence reads: CASSPQLPGLAVKTQYF. The CDR3 DNA reads TGTGCCAGCAGCCCCCAGTTGCCGGGACTAGCGGTAAAGACCCAGTACTTC.